This T cell receptor (beta chain) was obtained from a study of response to subunit inactivated influenza vaccine. Each CDR3 protein is one row after TCRdb ran MiXCR on the RT-PCR reads. The table records about 800,000 distinct CDR3 sequences, around 20% of them present only once. Worth noting for this clonotype: The antigen remains unidentified.

CDR3 size: 13 residues. Germline CDR1 and CDR2: SEHNR and FQNEAQ (reference sequence). V was pared by 2 bases and J by 8 bases, with 12 bases between. Findings and caveats of the study: Authors proposed each seasonal influenza vaccination draws in few new T cells.

The TCR comes from a man aged 45 to 65 who received an inactivated influenza vaccine. The input for sequencing was PBMCs from blood, taken 4 to 6 days after vaccination. This chain uses TRBV7-9 with TRBJ1-2; D call uncertain. The CDR3 loop reads CASSLPSGLGYTF. The CDR3 DNA follows: TGTGCCAGCAGCTTACCATCCGGGCTCGGCTACACCTTC.